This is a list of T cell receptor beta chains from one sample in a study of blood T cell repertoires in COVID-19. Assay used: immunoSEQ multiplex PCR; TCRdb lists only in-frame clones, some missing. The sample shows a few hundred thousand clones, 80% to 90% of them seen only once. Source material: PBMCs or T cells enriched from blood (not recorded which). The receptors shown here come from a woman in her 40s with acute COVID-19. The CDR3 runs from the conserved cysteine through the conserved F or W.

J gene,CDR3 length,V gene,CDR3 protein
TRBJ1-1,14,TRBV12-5,CASGLGQTNTEAFF
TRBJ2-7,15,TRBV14,CASSQDVLGGYEQYF
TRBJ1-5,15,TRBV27,CASSPNPTRGQPQHF
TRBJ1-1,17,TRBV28,CATKVPTGGKENTEAFF
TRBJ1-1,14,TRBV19,CASNRDRGQTEAFF
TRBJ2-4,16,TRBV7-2,CASSSTADSQLNIQYF
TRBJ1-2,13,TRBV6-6,CASSLDSNYGYTF
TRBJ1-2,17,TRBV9,CASSVEGDPHSYYGYTF
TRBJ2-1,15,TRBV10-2,CASSSVVRPAGEQFF
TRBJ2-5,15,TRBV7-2,CASTETGTSQETQYF
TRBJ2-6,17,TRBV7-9,CASSLVSEISGANVLTF
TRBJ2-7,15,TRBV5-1,CASRGDRGLSYEQYF
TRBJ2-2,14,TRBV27,CASSGLAGTGELFF
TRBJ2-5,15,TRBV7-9,CASSLLGRGGETQYF
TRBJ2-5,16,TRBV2,CASSGPSHAYQETQYF
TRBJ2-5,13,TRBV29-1,CSVDSGNKETQYF
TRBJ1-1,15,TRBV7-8,CASSLRGTRNTEAFF
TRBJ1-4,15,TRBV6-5,CASRDGQFRSEKLFF
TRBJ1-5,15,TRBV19,CASSMRPGQGTSEHF
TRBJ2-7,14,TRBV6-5,CASSPGAGHYEQYF
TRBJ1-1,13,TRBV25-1,CASSEYGRGQAFF
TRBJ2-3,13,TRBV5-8,CASLAGITDTQYF
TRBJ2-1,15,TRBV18,CASSLLAGGTGEQFF
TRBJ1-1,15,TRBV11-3,CASSRGEGKNTEAFF
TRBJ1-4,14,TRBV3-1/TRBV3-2,CASSQGTGNEKLFF
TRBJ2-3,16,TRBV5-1,CASSSNRLAGADTQYF
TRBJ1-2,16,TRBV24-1,CATSDLISRGRNGYTF
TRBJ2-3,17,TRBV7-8,CASSLGGRGLLTDTQYF
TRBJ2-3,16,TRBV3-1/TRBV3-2,CASSPDGLAGSDTQYF
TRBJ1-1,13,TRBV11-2,CASSLRTGTEAFF
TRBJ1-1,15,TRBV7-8,CASSGGQVMNTEAFF
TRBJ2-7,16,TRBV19,CASSIDGGPSNYEQYF
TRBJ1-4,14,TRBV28,CASRIQGRNEKLFF
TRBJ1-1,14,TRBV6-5,CASKGAGQGGEAFF
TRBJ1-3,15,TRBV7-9,CASSLVATAGNTIYF
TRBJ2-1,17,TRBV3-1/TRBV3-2,CASSQLMRASDYNEQFF
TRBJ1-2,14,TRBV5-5,CASSLGTPPYGYTF
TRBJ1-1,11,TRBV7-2,CASATFTEAFF
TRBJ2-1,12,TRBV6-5,CASSSRGGEQFF
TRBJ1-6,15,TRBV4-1,CASSPETDYGSPLHF
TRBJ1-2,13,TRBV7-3,CASSWEGGGGYTF
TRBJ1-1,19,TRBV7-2,CASSPRAPGGLGEGTEAFF
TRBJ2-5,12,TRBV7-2,CASSLARETQYF
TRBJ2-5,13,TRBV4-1,CASSQELAETQYF
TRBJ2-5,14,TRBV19,CASSPSGRAETQYF
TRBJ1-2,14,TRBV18,CASSPGTGSYGYTF
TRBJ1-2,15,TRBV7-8,CASSLPVQGANGYTF
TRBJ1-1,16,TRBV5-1,CASSLEGGAMNTEAFF
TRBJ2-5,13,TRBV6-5,CASTREVEGTQYF
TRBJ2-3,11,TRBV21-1,CAGTVVDTQYF